Listed here are 18 T cell receptor beta chains from one sample, sequenced in a study of blood T cells in healthy people across ages. For the second PCR, which ran for about 7 to 11 cycles, a sample-barcoded 5' primer and a J-beta primer mix were used. TCRdb processed the 5' RACE reads anew with MiXCR; each CDR3 protein has one entry. The top ten hold approximately 14% of the sample, which has about 640,000 distinct CDR3 sequences, 25% to 30% seen once. The sequenced sample consisted of blood. Receptor source: an elderly woman in good health.

This rearrangement joins TRBV27 to TRBJ1-4; D is unresolved. In germline, CDR1 is MNHEY, CDR2 SMNVEV (reference sequence). This CDR3 spans 14 amino acids. V shed 2 bases and J shed 8 bases, with 12 bases lying between them. The CDR3 loop is CASSLLPTVEKLFF. CDR3 nucleotide sequence: TGTGCCAGCAGTTTACTTCCGACGGTCGAAAAACTGTTTTTT.

This clonotype was picked up a small number of times. The rearrangement uses TRBV10-3 and TRBJ1-1; D remains unclear. Germline values: CDR1 ENHRY, CDR2 SYGVKD. Trimming shortened V by 4 bases and J by 1 base, and 10 bases separated the two germline ends. There are 14 residues in the CDR3. The CDR3 nucleotides are TGTGCCATCAGTGGTGGTGGTGGGAACACTGAAGCTTTCTTT. Amino acids: CAISGGGGNTEAFF.

In DNA form, the CDR3 reads TGTGCCAGCAGCTTAGTGCTATCGGGAGATACGCAGTATTTT. It yields the protein CASSLVLSGDTQYF. This chain links TRBV7-2 with TRBJ2-3; D is uncertain. The V end was cut by 1 base, the J end by 5 bases, with 10 bases between. The CDR3 consists of 14 residues. Germline CDR1 reads SGHTA; CDR2 reads FQGNSA.

This clonotype was seen only a few times. The rearrangement links TRBV20-1 to TRBJ1-5, with a weak D call TRBD1 (5 bases). Germline CDR1 reads DFQATT; CDR2 reads SNEGSKA (reference sequence). V gave up 5 bases and J gave up 6 bases, with 11 bases separating them. CDR3 length: 12 residues. The CDR3 loop reads CSALQGGQPQHF. In DNA form, the CDR3 reads TGCAGTGCTCTTCAGGGAGGTCAGCCCCAGCATTTT.

This clonotype was observed a handful of times. With a much larger clone just one base away, this may be a read error. The rearrangement links TRBV20-1 to TRBJ2-3, with 9 bases aligning to TRBD2. V dropped 3 bases and J dropped 10; count of bases not matched to a gene: 11. CDR1 DFQATT and CDR2 SNEGSKA come from the germline V gene (reference sequence). The CDR3 loop spans 14 amino acids. CDR3 region: CSASPASGEDAQYF. The CDR3, as DNA: TGCAGTGCTAGCCCAGCTAGCGGGGAGGATGCGCAGTATTTT.

A word on this clonotype: This may be a read error: a much more frequent sequence differs by one nucleotide. The V and J genes are TRBV12-3 or TRBV12-4 and TRBJ2-4; no firm D call. The DNA end is a closer match to TRBJ2-7, so the J assignment may be wrong. CDR3 size: 14 residues. CDR3 amino acids: CASSLRQPDYEQYF. The CDR3 nucleotides are TGTGCCAGCAGTTTACGGCAGCCGGACTACGAGCAGTACTTC.

There are many counts of this clonotype. V and J are TRBV10-3 and TRBJ2-6, with no clear D. CDR3 size: 15 residues. V was cut by 5 bases and J by 3 bases, with 11 bases left in between. The germline CDR1 and CDR2 sequences are ENHRY and SYGVKD. The CDR3 nucleotides read TGTGCCATCAGTCCTAGTGGTAATGGGGCCAACGTCCTGACTTTC. Encoded protein: CAISPSGNGANVLTF.

At least ten counts were recorded for this clonotype. This clone may be a read error of a much larger clone one base away. The chain has TRBV20-1 and TRBJ1-2, with D possibly TRBD1 on 5 matching bases. From germline, CDR1 is DFQATT and CDR2 SNEGSKA (reference sequence). This CDR3 spans 13 amino acids. Trimming removed 0 bases from V and 3 bases from J, with 8 bases in between. The CDR3, as DNA: TGCAGTGCTAGAGAATGGGGGGACTATGGCTACACCTTC. The encoded protein is CSAREWGDYGYTF.

This clonotype was seen repeatedly, ten times or more. The chain recombines TRBV12-3 or TRBV12-4 with TRBJ1-6; D remains ambiguous. Deletions cut 5 bases from V and 7 bases from J, with 12 bases between. The CDR3 sequence is 14 residues long. In DNA, the CDR3 is TGTGCCAGCAGTGTGGCGGGTGGGAATTCACCCCTCCACTTT. It encodes CASSVAGGNSPLHF.

The chain uses TRBV30 and TRBJ2-5; D gene uncertain. V lost 7 bases and J lost 2, with 14 bases in between. Germline CDR1 GTSNPN, CDR2 SVGIG (reference sequence). The CDR3 extends over 13 amino acids. CDR3 in DNA: TGTGCCTCCTCTGCTTGGGTACAAGAGACCCAGTACTTC. Protein: CASSAWVQETQYF.

This clonotype appeared many times. The gene calls are TRBV20-1 and TRBJ1-6, with a tentative D call TRBD1 (6 bases). The CDR3 extends over 15 amino acids. The germline V gene encodes CDR1 DFQATT and CDR2 SNEGSKA (reference sequence). V lost 6 bases and J 4 bases, leaving 16 bases between the germline ends. DNA of the CDR3: TGCAGTGCCCCCAGCTCGGGACAATATAATTCACCCCTCCACTTT. Protein product: CSAPSSGQYNSPLHF.

This chain uses TRBV7-9 with TRBJ1-4; D not certain. Trimming cost V 5 bases and J 5 bases, with 12 bases left between them. The CDR3 runs 14 residues. Germline CDR1 is SEHNR and CDR2 is FQNEAQ (reference sequence). Written as DNA, the CDR3 is TGTGCCAGCAGCCGGTCGGTGCGGAATGAAAAACTGTTTTTT. It translates to CASSRSVRNEKLFF.

This clonotype was detected ten times or more. The chain carries TRBV20-1 and TRBJ2-5; TRBD1 aligns across 7 bases. This CDR3 is built from 14 residues. Germline lookup yields CDR1 DFQATT and CDR2 SNEGSKA (reference sequence). The V segment lost 6 bases and the J segment 0 bases; nucleotides outside the gene matches: 7. In DNA, the CDR3 is TGCAGTGCCCCAGACGACAGGGACCAAGAGACCCAGTACTTC. It is translated as CSAPDDRDQETQYF.

Ten or more counts support this clonotype. The chain joins TRBV29-1 to TRBJ2-1, with TRBD2 matching 15 bases. Germline CDR1 and CDR2: SQVTM and ANQGSEA. J gave up 9 bases and V 4 bases, and 4 bases lay outside the gene matches. The CDR3 contains 14 residues. DNA for the CDR3: TGCAGCGTTGGGACTAGCGGGGGGGCGGGTGAGCAGTTCTTC. This gives the protein CSVGTSGGAGEQFF.

In this sample, this clonotype turned up a few times. V usage is TRBV5-1 and J usage is TRBJ2-5; D not certain. The germline V gene encodes CDR1 SGHRS and CDR2 YFSETQ. Trimming shortened V by 4 bases and J by 2 bases, and 12 bases separated the two germline ends. This CDR3 has 14 residues. For the CDR3, the DNA is TGCGCCAGCAGCCCCCGGGCCGAGCAAGAGACCCAGTACTTC. Translating it yields CASSPRAEQETQYF.

This sequence joins TRBV28 and TRBJ1-5, with D perhaps matching TRBD1 (5 bases). The CDR3 runs 16 residues. V dropped 3 bases and J dropped 6 bases, with 18 bases sitting between them. Germline CDR1 MDHEN, CDR2 SYDVKM. The CDR3 is CASSFPGRGAGQPQHF. CDR3 nucleotide sequence: TGTGCCAGCAGTTTCCCCGGCAGAGGGGCTGGTCAGCCCCAGCATTTT.

V and J are TRBV5-1 and TRBJ1-1, with 10 positions matching TRBD1. J lost 4 bases, V lost 0 bases, and 6 bases had no gene match. The germline gives CDR1 SGHRS, CDR2 YFSETQ. The CDR3 covers 16 residues. The DNA for the CDR3 is TGCGCCAGCAGCTTGGGGGACAGGGGAAGGGGCACTGAAGCTTTCTTT. Its protein is CASSLGDRGRGTEAFF.

Of note for this clonotype: Given a much more abundant clone one base away, this may be a read error. V and J are TRBV4-3 and TRBJ2-1, with a weak D call TRBD2 (6 bases). CDR1 is LGHNA and CDR2 is YSLEER in the germline V gene. There are 14 residues in the CDR3. V dropped 4 bases and J dropped 9 bases, with 16 bases sitting between them. CDR3 bases: TGCGCCAGCAGCCGGGTTATAAGGGGAGGTGAGCAGTTCTTC. Residues: CASSRVIRGGEQFF.